A single sample gave rise to the 14 T cell receptor beta chains below, sequenced in a study of CD8+CD57+ T cells in acquired aplastic anemia. CDR3 and TCR beta VDJ profiling relied on a genomic DNA template. Via MiXCR, TCRdb re-called the reads, giving one row per CDR3 protein. The sample consists of around 200,000 distinct CDR3 sequences, 63% of them appearing once. Whoever was chosen for sequencing had shown CD8+CD57+ cell expansion by flow cytometry. Sequencing was performed on sorted CD4+, CD8+, or CD8+CD57+ T cells (not recorded which) from PBMCs. These receptors were collected from a human donor with aplastic anemia.

The chain is built from TRBV20-1 and TRBJ1-6; 7 bases map to TRBD1. Germline V gives CDR1 DFQATT, CDR2 SNEGSKA (reference sequence). V was clipped by 3 bases and J by 17 bases; unmatched bases: 13. This CDR3 has 13 amino acids. The CDR3 DNA sequence: TGCAGTGCTAGCTTTGAAGGGGGCAGGAGAGTCCACTTT. Amino acids: CSASFEGGRRVHF.

At least ten counts were recorded for this clonotype. The CDR3 is CAISELNTEAFF. In DNA, the CDR3 is TGTGCCATCAGTGAGCTGAACACTGAAGCTTTCTTT. The chain links TRBV10-3 to TRBJ1-1; D ambiguous. Per the germline V gene, CDR1 is ENHRY and CDR2 is SYGVKD. V was clipped by 2 bases and J by 0 bases, with 1 base between them. The CDR3 extends over 12 amino acids.

Worth noting for this clonotype: A read error is possible here, since a much larger clone lies one base away. The chain carries TRBV9 and TRBJ1-3; tentative D call: TRBD1 (5 bases). Deletions cut 3 bases from V and 0 bases from J, with 10 bases between. The CDR3 sequence is 15 residues long. Germline CDR1 SGDLS, CDR2 YYNGEE. The CDR3 coding sequence is TGTGCCAGCAGCGAGGAGGGGAGCTCTGGAAACACCATATATTTT. This translates into CASSEEGSSGNTIYF.

On this clonotype: A read error may be the cause here, since a much bigger clone is one base away. The V and J genes are TRBV4-1 and TRBJ2-3; D gene unclear. Germline CDR1 is MGHRA and CDR2 is YSYEKL. V lost 1 base and J 3 bases, leaving 8 bases between the germline ends. The CDR3 is 14 amino acids. In DNA form, the CDR3 reads TGCGCCAGCAGCCAAGCAGGATGGACAGATACGCAGTATTTT. As protein: CASSQAGWTDTQYF.

The CDR3: CASSQEVGIAGTDTQYF. The DNA for the CDR3 is TGTGCCAGCAGCCAAGAAGTCGGAATAGCGGGAACAGATACGCAGTATTTT. V and J are TRBV14 and TRBJ2-3; TRBD2 agrees at 8 bases. V shed 0 bases, J shed 3 bases, and the junction held 8 bases outside the gene matches. Germline CDR1 and CDR2: SGHDN and FVKESK. The CDR3 runs 17 residues.

This clonotype was counted ten times or more. The J gene is TRBJ2-5, the V gene TRBV4-2, with 9 bases aligning to TRBD2. From germline, CDR1 is LGHNA and CDR2 YNFKEQ. J was trimmed by 1 base and V by 3 bases; bases with no gene match: 3. The CDR3 sequence is 15 residues long. CDR3: CASSHSSGIQETQYF. For the CDR3, the DNA is TGTGCCAGCAGCCACTCTAGCGGGATCCAAGAGACCCAGTACTTC.

The chain is built from TRBV2 and TRBJ1-5, with D possibly TRBD1 on 5 matching bases. This CDR3 contains 14 residues. The ends were cut back, 2 bases at V and 1 base at J, with 6 bases in the middle. Germline CDR1 reads SNHLY; CDR2 reads FYNNEI. CDR3 DNA: TGTGCCAGCAGTGAACGACAGAGCAATCAGCCCCAGCATTTT. Its translation: CASSERQSNQPQHF.

Remarks on this clonotype: An end of the junction differs from the germline gene, which may be a read error. J is TRBJ2-1 and V is TRBV5-1, with D possibly matching TRBD1 (6 bases). The V gene's germline CDR1 is SGHRS and CDR2 YFSETQ. The CDR3 loop spans 15 amino acids. For the CDR3, the DNA is TGCGCTAGCAGCTTGGGTCAGGGGACCTACAATGAGCAGTTCTTC. Amino acids: CASSLGQGTYNEQFF.

This clonotype was picked up many times. J is TRBJ1-2 and V is TRBV19; D may be TRBD1 (5 bases). This CDR3 is 16 amino acids long. Trimming stripped 6 bases from V and 1 base from J, with 18 bases between. The V gene's germline CDR1 is LNHDA and CDR2 SQIVND (reference sequence). The CDR3 nucleotides read TGTGCCAGTAGCGGGACCTTCTTACCCATTAACTATGGCTACACCTTC. Its protein is CASSGTFLPINYGYTF.

This clonotype was observed many times. This chain connects TRBV4-1 to TRBJ2-7, with 8 bases matching TRBD1. V trimming: 0 bases; J trimming: 3 bases; junction bases outside the gene matches: 7. This CDR3 is 16 amino acids long. Germline lookup yields CDR1 MGHRA and CDR2 YSYEKL. CDR3 amino acids: CASSQDLSGGLYEQYF. The DNA for the CDR3 is TGCGCCAGCAGCCAAGATTTGTCAGGGGGCCTCTACGAGCAGTACTTC.

At least ten counts were recorded for this clonotype. This chain joins TRBV13 and TRBJ2-2; D unclear. CDR1 and CDR2 (germline): PRHDT, FYEKMQ (reference sequence). The CDR3 spans 14 residues. Between the trimmed V and J ends, which lost 1 base and 4 bases, there was a span of 7 bases. CDR3 region: CASSLEGFTGELFF. As DNA, the CDR3 is TGTGCCAGCAGCTTAGAGGGATTCACCGGGGAGCTGTTTTTT.

This chain uses TRBV20-1 with TRBJ1-2; no definite D call. The germline V gene encodes CDR1 DFQATT and CDR2 SNEGSKA (reference sequence). V was cut by 5 bases and J by 7 bases, with 11 bases left in between. CDR3 length: 11 amino acids. The CDR3, as DNA: TGCAGTGCTGGTGACTGGGTTGGCTACACCTTC. It yields the protein CSAGDWVGYTF.

V and J are TRBV7-2 and TRBJ1-1; D is ambiguous. Trimming removed 4 bases at V and 11 bases at J, with 20 bases between. The CDR3 loop spans 14 amino acids. Per germline, CDR1 SGHTA and CDR2 FQGNSA. DNA for the CDR3: TGTGCCAGCAGCTCCTCTTTTTGGGCCCAAGGGGCTTTCTTT. As protein: CASSSSFWAQGAFF.

This clonotype occurred once. The chain uses TRBV2 and TRBJ1-1; 7 nucleotides align to TRBD1. The CDR3 spans 15 residues. Looked up from germline, CDR1 is SNHLY and CDR2 is FYNNEI. V was clipped by 4 bases and J by 0 bases; unmatched bases: 5. In nucleotides, the CDR3 is TGTGCCAGCAGTGCAGACAGGGTCATGAACACTGAAGCTTTCTTT. Translation gives CASSADRVMNTEAFF.